Below, one T cell receptor (beta chain) is given with its context. Its antigen is not known. This sample stems from a study of T cell clones after liver transplantation. Study at large: A pre-transplant mixed lymphocyte reaction with TCRbeta sequencing defined graft-donor-reactive clones followed in post-transplant blood.

Using immunoSEQ multiplex PCR, the repertoire was profiled, and TCRdb retains in-frame clones only, with some absent. The sample includes about 58,000 clones, about 70% of them seen just once. Per the germline V gene, CDR1 is MNHEY and CDR2 is SVGAGI. This CDR3 contains 13 residues. The junction had 2 bases not matched to a gene; V was cut back by 5 bases and J by 4 bases. Study findings and constraints: In two subjects, few donor cells limited the measurable donor-reactive repertoire. Migration into the graft, not deletion, may explain lost graft donor-reactive T cells.

The sequence came from a human patient who received a liver transplant. The graft donor may have contributed some T cells. The chain has TRBV6-5 and TRBJ1-1; 9 bases line up with TRBD1. Material: CD4+ T cells from blood, obtained at the 15-month timepoint. CDR3 amino acids: CASSDRGGTEAFF. The DNA of the CDR3 is TGTGCCAGCAGTGACAGGGGGGGCACTGAAGCTTTCTTT.